Sequencing of this TCR beta chain was carried out in a study of neurological immune-mediated disorders. Stated time point: longitudinal time-point 1 (baseline). Unsorted libraries were derived from 2 million PBMCs stored at -80 C. Over 200 million TCR-beta sequences from 15-18 subjects came out of each sequencing run. TCRdb re-called the 5' RACE reads through MiXCR, storing one row per CDR3 protein. The sample contains some 68,000 distinct CDR3 sequences, roughly an eighth of which appear only once. Germline V gene lookup returns CDR1 DFQATT and CDR2 SNEGSKA (reference sequence). V shed 3 bases, J shed 3 bases, and the junction held 10 bases outside the gene matches. CDR3 size: 16 residues.

Sequences were obtained from PBMCs. The rearrangement links TRBV20-1 to TRBJ1-5; TRBD1 agrees at 8 bases. This TCR came from a female donor with HTLV-1-associated myelopathy (HAM/TSP). DNA for the CDR3: TGCAGTGCTAGGCCCCCCAGGGGGCGGGACAATCAGCCCCAGCATTTT. Translated: CSARPPRGRDNQPQHF.